A selection of T cell receptor beta chains follows, all from one sample in a study of T cell responses to AZD1222 COVID-19 vaccine. TCRdb keeps only in-frame clones here, not all; method: immunoSEQ multiplex PCR. The sample holds 67,000 or so clones; roughly 84% are singletons and the top ten take around 9.8%. The sample in question was peripheral blood, obtained on day 0 of AZD1222 vaccination. Source of these receptors: an adult in good health. CDR3s include the opening cysteine and the closing phenylalanine or tryptophan. A D gene is named only where the DNA matches it firmly. Some rows have no size entry. The others give once, few or many, or a class for an expanded clone.

CDR3,DNA,D,J,size,V
CASSPPGTGGRGEQFF,TGTGCCAGCTCACCACCCGGGACAGGGGGCCGGGGTGAGCAGTTCTTC,TRBD1,TRBJ2-1,-,TRBV18
CASSVSGTTNTEAFF,TGTGCCAGCAGCGTTTCCGGGACAACTAACACTGAAGCTTTCTTT,-,TRBJ1-1,-,TRBV16
CTSSQSLAGGLNEQFF,TGCACCAGCAGCCAGTCCCTAGCGGGGGGGTTGAATGAGCAGTTCTTC,-,TRBJ2-1,-,TRBV1
CASRQTGGNEQFF,TGTGCCAGCAGGCAGACAGGGGGCAATGAGCAGTTCTTC,TRBD1,TRBJ2-1,few,TRBV3-1/TRBV3-2
CASSLGLASETDTQYF,TGTGCCAGCAGTTTAGGGCTGGCAAGCGAGACAGATACGCAGTATTTT,-,TRBJ2-3,-,TRBV28
CASSETTGVSSPLHF,TGTGCCAGCAGTGAAACGACAGGGGTTAGTTCACCCCTCCACTTT,TRBD1,TRBJ1-6,-,TRBV6-4
CASSIGDRQPQHF,TGTGCCAGTAGTATCGGGGATCGGCAGCCCCAGCATTTT,-,TRBJ1-5,-,TRBV19
CASSLQADQNTEAFF,TGTGCCAGCAGCTTACAGGCAGACCAGAACACTGAAGCTTTCTTT,-,TRBJ1-1,few,TRBV7-3
CASGGADFPEQFF,TGTGCCAGCGGGGGGGCCGATTTCCCCGAGCAGTTCTTC,-,TRBJ2-1,-,TRBV7-3
CASSPGQGSYNSPLHF,TGTGCCAGCAGTCCAGGACAGGGCTCCTATAATTCACCCCTCCACTTT,TRBD1,TRBJ1-6,-,TRBV27
CASSESKGLSPRSPLHF,TGTGCCAGCAGTGAATCGAAGGGTCTCAGCCCACGTTCACCCCTCCACTTT,-,TRBJ1-6,few,TRBV25-1
CASSFPENIEAFF,TGTGCCAGCAGTTTCCCTGAGAACATTGAAGCTTTCTTT,-,TRBJ1-1,-,TRBV6-2/TRBV6-3
CAWSVRGDEQYF,TGTGCCTGGAGTGTAAGAGGCGACGAGCAGTACTTC,-,TRBJ2-7,-,TRBV30
CASSLPGQGNQPQHF,TGCGCCAGCAGCCTCCCGGGACAGGGCAATCAGCCCCAGCATTTT,TRBD1,TRBJ1-5,medium-sized,TRBV4-3
CASSADPGSNSPLHF,TGTGCCAGTAGTGCCGATCCAGGGAGCAATTCACCCCTCCACTTT,-,TRBJ1-6,few,TRBV19
CASGIDRGGELFF,TGTGCCAGCGGCATCGACAGGGGCGGGGAGCTGTTTTTT,TRBD1,TRBJ2-2,-,TRBV7-2
CASTPEIYSNQPQHF,TGTGCCAGCACCCCTGAGATTTATAGCAATCAGCCCCAGCATTTT,-,TRBJ1-5,-,TRBV28
CASSSQGGGYTF,TGTGCCAGCAGTTCACAGGGGGGAGGCTACACCTTC,TRBD1,TRBJ1-2,-,TRBV27
CASSPTNEKLFF,TGTGCCAGCAGCCCAACTAATGAAAAACTGTTTTTT,-,TRBJ1-4,-,TRBV7-9
CASSVDGGARDEQYF,TGTGCCAGCAGCGTAGATGGGGGGGCGAGGGACGAGCAGTACTTC,-,TRBJ2-7,-,TRBV9
CASSELGPGLNTEAFF,TGTGCCAGCAGTGAATTGGGGCCAGGGTTGAACACTGAAGCTTTCTTT,-,TRBJ1-1,-,TRBV2
CASSSGNTIYF,TGTGCCAGCAGTTCCGGAAACACCATATATTTT,-,TRBJ1-3,-,TRBV12-3/TRBV12-4
CASSSAGTDYGYTF,TGTGCCAGCAGTTCCGCCGGGACGGACTATGGCTACACCTTC,-,TRBJ1-2,-,TRBV6-5
CATATSADTQYF,TGTGCCACCGCCACCTCGGCAGATACGCAGTATTTT,-,TRBJ2-3,-,TRBV7-2
CASSGRAGKPFGEQYF,TGTGCCAGCAGCGGAAGGGCCGGGAAACCTTTTGGCGAGCAGTACTTC,-,TRBJ2-7,-,TRBV9
CASSGDRDEQYF,TGTGCCAGCAGTGGGGACAGGGACGAGCAGTACTTC,TRBD1,TRBJ2-7,-,TRBV28
CASSESSTEAFF,TGTGCCAGCAGCGAAAGTAGCACTGAAGCTTTCTTT,-,TRBJ1-1,-,TRBV13
CASSLWGAATEAFF,TGCGCCAGCAGCTTGTGGGGTGCGGCCACTGAAGCTTTCTTT,-,TRBJ1-1,-,TRBV5-1
CASESSYNSPLHF,TGTGCCAGCGAGAGCTCCTATAATTCACCCCTCCACTTT,-,TRBJ1-6,-,TRBV6-5
CASSSYYGYTF,TGTGCCAGCAGTTCCTACTATGGCTACACCTTC,-,TRBJ1-2,-,TRBV6-5
CACPSNGGELFF,TGCGCCTGCCCCTCAAACGGGGGGGAGCTGTTTTTT,-,TRBJ2-2,-,TRBV10-1
CASSEAHWGTLGYTF,TGTGCCAGCAGTGAAGCGCATTGGGGGACTCTTGGCTACACCTTC,-,TRBJ1-2,-,TRBV6-1
CATSGGATDTQYF,TGTGCCACCAGTGGGGGGGCCACAGATACGCAGTATTTT,-,TRBJ2-3,-,TRBV24-1
CASSEGGQLYGYTF,TGTGCCAGCAGTGAAGGAGGGCAGCTTTATGGCTACACCTTC,-,TRBJ1-2,-,TRBV6-1
CASSLTGKAGTLMKNTEAFF,TGCGCCAGCAGCTTGACCGGGAAAGCCGGGACCTTAATGAAGAACACTGAAGCTTTCTTT,-,TRBJ1-1,-,TRBV5-1
CASSQKGPNTGELFF,TGTGCCAGCAGTCAAAAGGGACCTAACACCGGGGAGCTGTTTTTT,-,TRBJ2-2,few,TRBV6-1
CASSLTGTGAVSGINQPQHF,TGTGCCAGCAGCCTTACCGGGACAGGGGCCGTAAGCGGTATAAATCAGCCCCAGCATTTT,TRBD1,TRBJ1-5,-,TRBV5-5